This TCR beta chain stems from a study of beta chain features in type 1 diabetes. At the level of the study: Healthy donors and patients had similar age, gender and cell yields. Findings of the study overall: There was a moderate but significant shortening of TCRB CDR3s in all four CD4+ subsets of Type 1 diabetes patients. The naive, central memory and Treg TCRB repertoires of patients appeared to be more similar to one another than those of healthy donors.

This clone was counted only a few times. Its target is not known. All of the isolated RNA was reverse transcribed, so expressed TCRB transcripts were sequenced. Assay used: immunoSEQ multiplex PCR; TCRdb lists only in-frame clones, some missing. The profile shows hundreds of thousands of clones, around an eighth of them singletons. CDR1 and CDR2 from the germline V gene are MNHEY and SMNVEV (reference sequence). V lost 4 bases, J lost 2 bases, and 0 bases lay in between. CDR3 length: 10 amino acids. The rearrangement uses TRBV27 and TRBJ2-7; D gene uncertain. The receptor's source is a young man with type 1 diabetes. The sequenced sample consisted of naive CD4+ T cells from blood. The CDR3, as DNA: TGTGCCAGCAGTTCCTACGAGCAGTACTTC. Encoded protein: CASSSYEQYF.